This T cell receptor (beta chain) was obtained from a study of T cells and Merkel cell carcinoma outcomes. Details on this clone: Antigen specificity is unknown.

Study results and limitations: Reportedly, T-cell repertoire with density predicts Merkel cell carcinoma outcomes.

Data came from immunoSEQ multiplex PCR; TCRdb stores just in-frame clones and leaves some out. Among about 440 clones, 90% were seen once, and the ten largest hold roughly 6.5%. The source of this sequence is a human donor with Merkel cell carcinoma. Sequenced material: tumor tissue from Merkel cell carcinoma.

The CDR3 nucleotides read TGCGCCAGCAAGGTGGACAGGGCAATTGGAAACACCATATATTTT. Encoded protein: CASKVDRAIGNTIYF. This sequence joins TRBV5-1 and TRBJ1-3; 8 nucleotides align to TRBD1. The CDR3 has 15 amino acids. V trimming: 6 bases; J trimming: 3 bases; junction bases outside the gene matches: 8. CDR1 SGHRS and CDR2 YFSETQ come from the germline V gene.